The next 22 T cell receptor beta chains were all read from a single sample in a study of T cells in Graves' hyperthyroidism and ophthalmopathy. Regions amplified from RNA transcripts were the TCR beta CDR3 regions. Initially, a first-round RT-PCR of the TCR CDR3 employed the HTBI primer set. TCRdb used MiXCR to reprocess the multiplex PCR reads, holding one entry per CDR3 protein. The table records under 550,000 distinct CDR3 sequences, just under 20% of them present only once. Specimen: blood. Every receptor here comes from a man aged 40-49 years with Graves' ophthalmopathy.

This clonotype was found many times. For the CDR3, the DNA is TGCGCCAGCAGCCGAGGGGCAGTGACAGATACGCAGTATTTT. Translating it yields CASSRGAVTDTQYF. The chain carries TRBV5-1 and TRBJ2-3, with D possibly called TRBD1 or TRBD2 (5 bases each). V was shortened by 4 bases and J by 3 bases, with 12 bases between the two germline ends. The germline CDR1 and CDR2 sequences are SGHRS and YFSETQ. The CDR3 covers 14 residues.

This clonotype occurred a few times. The chain couples TRBV7-8 to TRBJ2-1; D possibly corresponds to TRBD2 (6 bases). CDR3 length: 14 residues. Deletions cut 8 bases from V and 10 bases from J, with 21 bases between. Germline-derived CDR1 and CDR2 are SGHVS and FQNEAQ. CDR3 residues: CASRGPGLGGEQFF. The CDR3, as DNA: TGTGCCAGCCGCGGTCCGGGACTCGGAGGGGAGCAGTTCTTC.

This clonotype came up many times. This chain joins TRBV20-1 and TRBJ1-6; TRBD1 agrees at 7 bases. V was clipped by 6 bases and J by 4 bases; unmatched bases: 3. The CDR3 has 13 residues. CDR1 is DFQATT and CDR2 is SNEGSKA in the germline V gene (reference sequence). The CDR3 nucleotides are TGCAGTGCGGCGGGACAGTATAATTCACCCCTCCACTTT. The encoded protein is CSAAGQYNSPLHF.

The DNA of the CDR3 is TGCGCCAGCACCCTACCGGGGGTCGCAGGGGGCGATGGCTACACCTTC. This codes for CASTLPGVAGGDGYTF. The chain is built from TRBV5-1 and TRBJ1-2, with 8 nucleotides matching TRBD1. Trimming took 6 bases from V and 6 from J; bases not matched to a gene: 16. Germline V CDR1 and CDR2: SGHRS, YFSETQ. The CDR3 covers 16 residues.

This clonotype was observed at least ten times. The rearrangement uses TRBV24-1 and TRBJ2-3; TRBD1 matches at 7 bases. Germline CDR1 reads KGHDR; CDR2 reads SFDVKD. The CDR3 has 14 amino acids. V shed 3 bases and J 5 bases; nucleotides not matched to a gene: 4. CDR3 sequence reads: CATSDRQGRDTQYF. DNA of the CDR3: TGTGCCACCAGTGATCGACAGGGACGAGATACGCAGTATTTT.

This chain connects TRBV12-3 or TRBV12-4 to TRBJ2-7; 11 bases fit TRBD1. This CDR3 spans 15 amino acids. J was trimmed by 3 bases and V by 5 bases; bases with no gene match: 6. The CDR3 DNA reads TGTGCCAGCAGTCGCTCGGGGACAGGGGGCTACGAGCAGTACTTC. This codes for CASSRSGTGGYEQYF.

This chain uses TRBV4-2 with TRBJ2-1; a weak D match, TRBD2 (6 bases). Trimming shortened V by 0 bases and J by 8 bases, and 17 bases separated the two germline ends. The CDR3 length is 16 residues. Germline V gives CDR1 LGHNA, CDR2 YNFKEQ. CDR3 nucleotide sequence: TGTGCCAGCAGCCAAGACATAACGGGAGTGAGCTATGAGCAGTTCTTC. It is translated as CASSQDITGVSYEQFF.

On this clonotype: With a much larger clone just one base away, this may be a read error. The chain is built from TRBV27 and TRBJ1-5; the D is unclear. The CDR3 sequence is 13 residues long. Looked up from germline, CDR1 is MNHEY and CDR2 is SMNVEV (reference sequence). With 6 bases removed from V and 3 bases from J, the gap between germline ends came to 9 bases. In nucleotides, the CDR3 is TGTGCCAGCAGCCTAGCGGTCAATCAGCCCCAGCATTTT. Amino acids: CASSLAVNQPQHF.

The sample holds many counts of this clonotype. V is TRBV12-3 or TRBV12-4 and J is TRBJ2-7; 8 bases fit TRBD2. The junction had 4 bases not matched to a gene; V was cut back by 4 bases and J by 2 bases. The CDR3 sequence is 14 residues long. CDR3 in DNA: TGTGCCAGCAGTTCCCGACTAGCGCCCTACGAGCAGTACTTC. Its protein is CASSSRLAPYEQYF.

This clonotype occurred a few times. The rearrangement links TRBV6-1 to TRBJ2-5, with D hard to call. V lost 5 bases, J lost 0 bases, and 16 bases lay in between. This CDR3 contains 16 residues. From germline, CDR1 is MNHNS and CDR2 SASEGT. The CDR3 coding sequence is TGTGCCAGCAGTCTCACCCGTCGGCCGTACCAAGAGACCCAGTACTTC. Its translation: CASSLTRRPYQETQYF.

The rearrangement links TRBV12-3 or TRBV12-4 to TRBJ2-1, with unresolved D. This CDR3 comprises 14 residues. Between the trimmed V and J ends, which lost 7 bases and 6 bases, there was a span of 16 bases. The CDR3, as DNA: TGTGCCAGCATCCCCTCGTTGTCTTCCAATGAGCAGTTCTTC. Protein: CASIPSLSSNEQFF.

This clonotype was observed at least ten times. The rearrangement uses TRBV5-1 and TRBJ2-1; 8 nucleotides align to TRBD2. The J segment lost 0 bases and the V segment lost 7 bases, leaving 6 bases of the junction unmatched. The germline V gene has CDR1 SGHRS and CDR2 YFSETQ. The CDR3 extends over 15 amino acids. The CDR3 loop is CASRPLADSYNEQFF. The DNA of the CDR3 is TGCGCCAGCCGCCCACTAGCGGACTCCTACAATGAGCAGTTCTTC.

At least ten counts were recorded for this clonotype. The gene calls are TRBV30 and TRBJ2-3, with TRBD1 as a possible D gene (6 bases). From germline, CDR1 is GTSNPN and CDR2 SVGIG (reference sequence). The CDR3 extends over 14 amino acids. Trimming took 4 bases from V and 4 from J, leaving 15 bases between them. The CDR3 coding sequence is TGTGCCTGGACTGGGGGCGGGCTTCCAGATACGCAGTATTTT. It codes for CAWTGGGLPDTQYF. Based on the CDR3 plus reference TRBV30 and TRBJ2-3, the full variable domain is SQTIHQWPATLVQPVGSPLSLECTVEGTSNPNLYWYRQAAGRGLQLLFYSVGIGQISSEVPQNLSASRPQDRQFILSSKKLLLSDSGFYLCAWTGGGLPDTQYFGPGTRLTVL.

This clonotype was seen at least ten times. The J gene is TRBJ2-5, the V gene TRBV5-1, with 11 bases aligning to TRBD2. CDR1 SGHRS and CDR2 YFSETQ come from the germline V gene. The CDR3 has 15 amino acids. V lost 4 bases and J lost 2; bases outside the gene matches: 4. The CDR3 DNA sequence: TGCGCCAGCAGCCGGGGGACTAGCGGACAAGAGACCCAGTACTTC. This encodes CASSRGTSGQETQYF.

The DNA for the CDR3 is TGTGCCAGCAGTGAAAATCTAGCGGGTCTCTACAATGAGCAGTTCTTC. It encodes CASSENLAGLYNEQFF. This chain uses TRBV6-1 with TRBJ2-1; 8 nucleotides agree with TRBD2. With V trimmed by 2 bases and J by 3 bases, 6 bases remained unmatched. The CDR3 is 16 amino acids. The V gene's germline CDR1 is MNHNS and CDR2 SASEGT.

This clonotype has only a few counts. The chain employs TRBV19 and TRBJ1-4, with TRBD1 matching over 7 bases. This CDR3 region has 17 residues. Unmatched junction bases numbered 14, after V lost 10 bases and J lost 0 bases. Germline CDR1 and CDR2: LNHDA and SQIVND (reference sequence). In DNA, the CDR3 is TGTGCCACCGGCGGACAGGAAACTTATGCAACTAATGAAAAACTGTTTTTT. This gives the protein CATGGQETYATNEKLFF.

This clonotype was seen repeatedly, ten times or more. This rearrangement joins TRBV20-1 to TRBJ2-1; no definite D call. The CDR3 extends over 13 amino acids. CDR1 DFQATT and CDR2 SNEGSKA come from the germline V gene (reference sequence). Trimming left V 3 bases short and J 2 bases short, with 8 bases between. The DNA of the CDR3 is TGCAGTGCTAGTAAGAGCCCCTACAATGAGCAGTTCTTC. Protein product: CSASKSPYNEQFF.

Comments on this clonotype: One end of the junction varies from germline; a read error may be responsible. J is TRBJ2-7 and V is TRBV28, with D hard to call. The germline CDR1 and CDR2 sequences are MDHEN and SYDVKM. CDR3 length: 15 amino acids. CDR3 nucleotide sequence: TGTCCCAGCAGTCCTCCCGGAGTACAAGGGCAGGAGCAGTACTTC. Translation: CPSSPPGVQGQEQYF.

The chain combines TRBV20-1 with TRBJ1-5; no clear D gene. V dropped 0 bases and J dropped 9 bases, with 12 bases sitting between them. Germline V gene lookup returns CDR1 DFQATT and CDR2 SNEGSKA (reference sequence). This CDR3 spans 13 amino acids. The CDR3: CSAREARLRPQHF. The CDR3 DNA reads as TGCAGTGCTAGAGAAGCCAGACTTCGGCCCCAGCATTTT.

This clonotype was seen repeatedly, ten times or more. V and J are TRBV6-5 and TRBJ2-3; the D is unclear. Germline V CDR1 and CDR2: MNHEY, SVGAGI. V lost 1 base and J lost 2, with 4 bases in between. The length of the CDR3 is 13 residues. The CDR3: CASSYLITDTQYF. CDR3 nucleotides: TGTGCCAGCAGTTACTTAATCACAGATACGCAGTATTTT.

This clonotype was detected ten times or more. The chain couples TRBV2 to TRBJ2-5; D is uncertain. Trimming took 2 bases from V and 7 from J, leaving 14 bases between them. Germline V gene sequence: CDR1 SNHLY, CDR2 FYNNEI. CDR3 length: 14 amino acids. The CDR3 region is CASSETGNPATQYF. As DNA, the CDR3 is TGTGCCAGCAGTGAAACCGGCAACCCGGCGACCCAGTACTTC.

The rearrangement joins TRBV6-2 or TRBV6-3 to TRBJ2-1; 11 positions match TRBD2. Germline V gene data show CDR1 as MNHEY and CDR2 as SVGEGT. The J segment lost 10 bases and the V segment lost 2 bases, leaving 7 bases of the junction unmatched. This CDR3 is built from 15 residues. The CDR3 reads CASSYTSGSRGEQFF. CDR3 DNA: TGTGCCAGCAGTTACACTAGCGGGAGTAGGGGCGAGCAGTTCTTC.